Sequencing of this TCR beta chain was carried out in a study of shared clonotypes between healthy human individuals. Turning to the study itself: The study drew on a couple of women and a few men aged 18 to 49 as donors.

This CDR3 contains 18 residues. The J segment lost 6 bases and the V segment lost 2 bases, leaving 16 bases of the junction unmatched. Germline V gene data show CDR1 as GTSNPN and CDR2 as SVGIG (reference sequence). TCRdb keeps only in-frame clones here, not all; method: immunoSEQ multiplex PCR. The table shows about 2.1 million clones, with 90% to 95% occurring only once. It was CD45RO-negative cells, positively selected for CCR7, that made up naive CD8 cells, with terminally differentiated effector memory CD45RA+ cells excluded. Sequencing used naive CD8+ T cells from PBMCs. The chain links TRBV30 to TRBJ2-2; 9 bases are a match to TRBD1. This receptor was taken from a man between 18 and 29 years old in good health. Some clones in this sample may be carry-over from other donors' samples. CDR3 region: CAWSPRGTGKDLAGELFF. In nucleotides, the CDR3 is TGTGCCTGGAGTCCCCGTGGGACAGGGAAGGACCTGGCCGGGGAGCTGTTTTTT.